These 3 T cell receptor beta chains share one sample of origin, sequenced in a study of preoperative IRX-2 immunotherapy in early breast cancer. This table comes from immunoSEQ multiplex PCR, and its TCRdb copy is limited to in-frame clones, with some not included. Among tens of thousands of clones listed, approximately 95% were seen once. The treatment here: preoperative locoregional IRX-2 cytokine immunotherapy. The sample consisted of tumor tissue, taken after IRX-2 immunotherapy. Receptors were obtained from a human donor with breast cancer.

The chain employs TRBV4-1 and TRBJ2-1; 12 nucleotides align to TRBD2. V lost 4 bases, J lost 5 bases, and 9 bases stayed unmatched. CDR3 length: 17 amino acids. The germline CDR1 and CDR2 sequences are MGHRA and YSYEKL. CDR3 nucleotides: TGCGCCAGCAGCCCAGAATTTCTAGCGGGGGGGAACAATGAGCAGTTCTTC. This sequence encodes CASSPEFLAGGNNEQFF.

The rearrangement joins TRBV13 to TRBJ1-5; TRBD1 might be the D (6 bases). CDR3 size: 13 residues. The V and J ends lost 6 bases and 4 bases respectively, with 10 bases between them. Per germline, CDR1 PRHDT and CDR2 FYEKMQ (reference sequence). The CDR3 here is CASRQGKNQPQHF. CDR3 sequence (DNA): TGTGCCAGCAGACAGGGAAAAAATCAGCCCCAGCATTTT. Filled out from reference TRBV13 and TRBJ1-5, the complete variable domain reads AAGVIQSPRHLIKEKRETATLKCYPIPRHDTVYWYQQGPGQDPQFLISFYEKMQSDKGSIPDRFSAQQFSDYHSELNMSSLELGDSALYFCASRQGKNQPQHFGDGTRLSIL.

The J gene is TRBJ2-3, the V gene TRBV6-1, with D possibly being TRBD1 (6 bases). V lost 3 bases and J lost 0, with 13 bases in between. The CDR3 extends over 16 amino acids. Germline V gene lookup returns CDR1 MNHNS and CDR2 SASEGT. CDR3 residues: CASSDPRGPSTDTQYF. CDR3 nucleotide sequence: TGTGCCAGCAGTGACCCCAGGGGACCCAGCACAGATACGCAGTATTTT.